This T cell receptor (beta chain) was retrieved from a study of lymphopenia after photon versus proton radiotherapy. As for this clone: The target antigen is unknown.

General study findings and limits: Post-nadir diversity loss with photons came from oligoclonal expansion, particularly CD8+ Temra cells. Survival link was tested only in deceased patients; proton benefit remains a possibility.

This CDR3 is built from 15 residues. Per the germline V gene, CDR1 is MDHEN and CDR2 is SYDVKM. V gave up 1 base and J gave up 5 bases, with 14 bases separating them. Using immunoSEQ multiplex PCR, the repertoire was profiled, and TCRdb retains in-frame clones only, with some absent. The top ten clones hold 50% to 65% of a sample with fewer than 4,000 clones, roughly two thirds of them seen once. This sequence originates from a man older than 75 with esophageal cancer. The sample consisted of peripheral blood, taken from a patient treated with proton-based radiotherapy. J is TRBJ2-5 and V is TRBV28; D may be TRBD1 (6 bases). The CDR3 bases are TGTGCCAGCAGTTTATACCAGGGGCGCAGGGAGACCCAGTACTTC. Translating gives CASSLYQGRRETQYF.